Each of the 16 T cell receptor beta chains below was sequenced from the same sample in a study of Ad26.COV2.S vaccination and SARS-CoV-2 variants. The repertoire was sequenced with immunoSEQ multiplex PCR; TCRdb's copy has only in-frame clones and lacks some. The repertoire holds about 320,000 clones, with around 84% as singletons. Treatment noted: roughly 19 received Ad26.COV2.S at low or high dose, single or two shots; a few received placebo; per-sample allocation not given. Following the first vaccine or placebo injection, samples were taken on day 63. Sample: peripheral blood, taken in a trial of Ad26.COV2.S vaccine versus placebo. The receptors were sampled from a person between 18 and 65 years old who received the Ad26.COV2.S COVID-19 vaccine or a placebo.

The chain couples TRBV7-2 to TRBJ1-2; D gene ambiguous. The V end was cut by 6 bases, the J end by 4 bases, with 12 bases between. Germline CDR1 is SGHTA and CDR2 is FQGNSA. This CDR3 has 13 amino acids. CDR3 nucleotides: TGTGCCAGCAGTCCGAGGGAGAGCTATGGCTACACCTTC. It yields the protein CASSPRESYGYTF.

The chain is built from TRBV6-5 and TRBJ1-5; TRBD1 might be the D (5 bases). Germline values: CDR1 MNHEY, CDR2 SVGAGI. V was shortened by 4 bases and J by 0 bases, with 13 bases between the two germline ends. This CDR3 has 16 amino acids. The CDR3 sequence is CASSSSLRGSNQPQHF. CDR3 bases: TGTGCCAGCAGTTCCTCGCTTAGGGGTAGCAATCAGCCCCAGCATTTT.

The chain carries TRBV6-5 and TRBJ1-5, with 7 nucleotides matching TRBD1. After removal of 6 bases from V and 6 bases from J, the junction contained 5 bases not matched to a gene. The CDR3 covers 13 residues. Germline V gives CDR1 MNHEY, CDR2 SVGAGI. This CDR3 reads CASSDRESQPQHF. The CDR3 DNA follows: TGTGCCAGCAGCGACAGGGAGAGTCAGCCCCAGCATTTT.

V is TRBV30 and J is TRBJ1-1; no firm D call. The CDR3 is made up of 15 amino acids. The V end was cut by 3 bases, the J end by 6 bases, with 20 bases between. Germline CDR1 and CDR2: GTSNPN and SVGIG (reference sequence). This CDR3 reads CAWSALTLLRAEAFF. The CDR3 coding sequence is TGTGCCTGGAGCGCTTTGACCCTGCTGAGGGCTGAAGCTTTCTTT.

This clone was recorded a few times. The genes are TRBV30 and TRBJ1-2, with D maybe TRBD1 (6 bases). Germline V CDR1 and CDR2: GTSNPN, SVGIG (reference sequence). Trimming removed 1 base at V and 8 bases at J, with 17 bases between. The CDR3 totals 14 residues. CDR3 nucleotides: TGTGCCTGGAGTGGGGGATCGGGGACACAAGGCTACACCTTC. It codes for CAWSGGSGTQGYTF.

On this clone itself: The identical CDR3 is also encoded by other nucleotide sequences in the sample. The V call is TRBV5-1, the J call TRBJ1-2; 9 bases map to TRBD1. V was clipped by 4 bases and J by 5 bases; unmatched bases: 9. This CDR3 spans 15 amino acids. CDR1 is SGHRS, CDR2 YFSETQ, per germline. CDR3 protein: CASSPRDRGSYGYTF. The CDR3 bases are TGCGCCAGCAGCCCCCGCGACAGGGGGAGTTATGGCTACACCTTC.

This clone appeared a single time. The chain recombines TRBV29-1 with TRBJ2-1, with 9 nucleotides matching TRBD2. This CDR3 region has 16 residues. The V gene's germline CDR1 is SQVTM and CDR2 ANQGSEA. J was trimmed by 9 bases and V by 1 base; bases with no gene match: 13. This chain's CDR3 is CSVEGTGTSSPGEQFF. The CDR3 DNA follows: TGCAGCGTTGAAGGGACCGGGACTAGCAGTCCCGGTGAGCAGTTCTTC.

The chain is built from TRBV7-6 and TRBJ2-3; 7 nucleotides line up with TRBD1. Germline V gene lookup returns CDR1 SGHVS and CDR2 FNYEAQ. V dropped 2 bases and J dropped 4; count of bases not matched to a gene: 9. The CDR3 runs 16 residues. CDR3 in DNA: TGTGCCAGCAGCTTAAAGACAGGGAATCTCGCAGATACGCAGTATTTT. Translating it yields CASSLKTGNLADTQYF.

The chain combines TRBV10-1 with TRBJ2-1; a weak D match, TRBD2 (5 bases). V was cut by 5 bases and J by 7 bases, with 12 bases left in between. The germline gives CDR1 WNHNN, CDR2 SYGVQD (reference sequence). The CDR3 spans 13 residues. CDR3 residues: CASSPQWENEQFF. The CDR3 DNA follows: TGCGCCAGCAGTCCCCAATGGGAGAATGAGCAGTTCTTC.

The V and J genes are TRBV12-3 or TRBV12-4 and TRBJ2-7; the D is unclear. Trimming removed 4 bases from V and 0 bases from J, with 4 bases in between. The CDR3 sequence is 12 residues long. The CDR3 DNA sequence: TGTGCCAGCAGTTGGAACTCCTACGAGCAGTACTTC. As protein: CASSWNSYEQYF.

The chain joins TRBV30 to TRBJ1-6, with unresolved D. The CDR3 totals 15 residues. Germline lookup yields CDR1 GTSNPN and CDR2 SVGIG (reference sequence). Trimming left V 0 bases short and J 14 bases short, with 20 bases between. The CDR3: CAWSVTRSALRTLHF. In DNA, the CDR3 is TGTGCCTGGAGTGTAACGCGGTCAGCGCTCAGGACCCTCCACTTT.

V gene TRBV19 combines with J gene TRBJ2-6; perhaps TRBD1 as D (5 bases). There are 16 residues in the CDR3. The V end was cut by 5 bases, the J end by 3 bases, with 14 bases between. In germline, CDR1 is LNHDA, CDR2 SQIVND (reference sequence). CDR3 in DNA: TGTGCCAGTAGTGCTTTTCAGGGTAGTGGGGCCAACGTCCTGACTTTC. Its protein is CASSAFQGSGANVLTF.

J is TRBJ1-1 and V is TRBV12-5; D call uncertain. Trimming took off 5 bases at V and 1 base at J, with 2 bases between the two ends. Germline values: CDR1 LGHNT, CDR2 FRNRAP. This CDR3 has 11 amino acids. The CDR3 nucleotides are TGTGCTAGTGGTCCGAACACTGAAGCTTTCTTT. This translates into CASGPNTEAFF.

A word on this clone: Sequence at one end of the junction differs from germline and may be a read error. This chain joins TRBV14 and TRBJ2-6; 8 bases are a match to TRBD1. CDR3 length: 14 amino acids. Germline assignment: CDR1 SGHDN and CDR2 FVKESK. CDR3 residues: CASSQATGANVLTF. The CDR3, as DNA: TGTGCCAGCAGCCAAGCGACAGGGGCGAACGTCCTGACTTTC.

This clone has only a few counts. The chain links TRBV7-9 to TRBJ2-5; D possibly corresponds to TRBD2 (5 bases). Deletions cut 2 bases from V and 4 bases from J, with 11 bases between. Germline V CDR1 and CDR2: SEHNR, FQNEAQ (reference sequence). The length of the CDR3 is 14 residues. Here the CDR3 reads CASSLLVAGETQYF. In nucleotides, the CDR3 is TGTGCCAGCAGCTTATTAGTGGCGGGAGAGACCCAGTACTTC.

The chain uses TRBV6-5 and TRBJ1-1; D unclear. Trimming took 2 bases from V and 1 from J, leaving 11 bases between them. The germline CDR1 and CDR2 sequences are MNHEY and SVGAGI. This CDR3 region has 15 residues. This CDR3 reads CASSYAGPPNTEAFF. The DNA for the CDR3 is TGTGCCAGCAGTTACGCCGGGCCGCCGAACACTGAAGCTTTCTTT.